The rows below give T cell receptor beta chains drawn from one sample of a study of T cell repertoires in cytomegalovirus infection. TCRdb re-derived calls from the reads in MiXCR, one entry per CDR3 protein. The sample has hundreds of thousands of distinct CDR3 sequences, roughly 12% seen once; the top ten hold around 9.6%. Input material: PBMCs. The receptors stem from a human donor in good health (CMV status not recorded). Some clones in this sample may be carry-over from other donors' samples. Each CDR3 is given with its conserved first and last residue. Each record gives: V gene, CDR3 length, clone size, J gene, D gene, CDR3 protein, CDR3 DNA. The D gene is left open where the match is weak. Not all rows give a size; the values are once, few, many and, for expanded clones, a class.

v_gene: TRBV12-3/TRBV12-4
len: 16
abundance: many
j_gene: TRBJ1-2
d_gene: TRBD1
CDR3aa: CASSPLLGQGVYGYTF
CDR3nt: TGTGCCAGCAGCCCCTTGTTGGGACAGGGCGTCTATGGCTACACCTTC

v_gene: TRBV29-1
len: 11
abundance: few
j_gene: TRBJ2-1
d_gene: .
CDR3aa: CSVGRVNEQFF
CDR3nt: TGCAGCGTCGGCCGGGTCAATGAGCAGTTCTTC

v_gene: TRBV5-6
len: 14
abundance: once
j_gene: TRBJ2-1
d_gene: .
CDR3aa: CASSLFWGDGEQFF
CDR3nt: TGTGCCAGCAGCTTGTTCTGGGGGGACGGTGAGCAGTTCTTC

v_gene: TRBV14
len: 13
abundance: few
j_gene: TRBJ1-2
d_gene: .
CDR3aa: CASSHVENYGYTF
CDR3nt: TGTGCCAGCAGCCACGTGGAGAACTATGGCTACACCTTC

v_gene: TRBV7-9
len: 14
abundance: many
j_gene: TRBJ1-4
d_gene: .
CDR3aa: CASSLHQGREKLFF
CDR3nt: TGTGCCAGCAGCTTACACCAGGGGCGTGAAAAACTGTTTTTT

v_gene: TRBV6-5
len: 15
abundance: many
j_gene: TRBJ2-5
d_gene: TRBD1
CDR3aa: CASSYSAGGGKTQYF
CDR3nt: TGTGCCAGCAGTTACTCGGCAGGGGGCGGAAAGACCCAGTACTTC

v_gene: TRBV29-1
len: 14
abundance: .
j_gene: TRBJ1-1
d_gene: .
CDR3aa: CSVERRIANTEAFF
CDR3nt: TGCAGCGTTGAAAGGAGGATAGCTAACACTGAAGCTTTCTTT

v_gene: TRBV6-4
len: 15
abundance: few
j_gene: TRBJ2-7
d_gene: .
CDR3aa: CASSKNVAGVHEQYF
CDR3nt: TGTGCCAGCAGTAAAAACGTAGCCGGGGTCCACGAGCAGTACTTC

v_gene: TRBV20-1
len: 11
abundance: many
j_gene: TRBJ2-7
d_gene: .
CDR3aa: CSAASTYEQYF
CDR3nt: TGCAGTGCCGCCTCAACCTACGAGCAGTACTTC

v_gene: TRBV7-9
len: 16
abundance: .
j_gene: TRBJ2-2
d_gene: .
CDR3aa: CASSTGTGDPTGELFF
CDR3nt: TGTGCCAGCAGCACCGGAACGGGGGACCCCACCGGGGAGCTGTTTTTT

v_gene: TRBV7-9
len: 15
abundance: many
j_gene: TRBJ1-2
d_gene: TRBD1
CDR3aa: CASSSGTGGGYGYTF
CDR3nt: TGTGCCAGCAGCTCAGGGACAGGAGGAGGCTATGGCTACACCTTC

v_gene: TRBV7-2
len: 15
abundance: many
j_gene: TRBJ2-3
d_gene: TRBD2
CDR3aa: CASSLRAGGEDTQYF
CDR3nt: TGTGCCAGCAGCTTAAGGGCGGGAGGGGAAGATACGCAGTATTTT

v_gene: TRBV7-9
len: 13
abundance: many
j_gene: TRBJ2-7
d_gene: .
CDR3aa: CASSARGAYEQYF
CDR3nt: TGTGCCAGCAGCGCCCGGGGCGCCTACGAGCAGTACTTC

v_gene: TRBV2
len: 14
abundance: many
j_gene: TRBJ1-5
d_gene: .
CDR3aa: CASSALRSNQPQHF
CDR3nt: TGTGCCAGCAGTGCGCTGAGGAGCAATCAGCCCCAGCATTTT

v_gene: TRBV5-6
len: 14
abundance: many
j_gene: TRBJ1-1
d_gene: .
CDR3aa: CASHKLWGATEAFF
CDR3nt: TGTGCCAGTCACAAGTTGTGGGGTGCCACTGAAGCTTTCTTT

v_gene: TRBV3-1
len: 19
abundance: few
j_gene: TRBJ2-1
d_gene: TRBD2
CDR3aa: CASSSTSGRAKSSYNEQFF
CDR3nt: TGTGCCAGCAGCTCAACTAGCGGGAGGGCTAAATCGTCCTACAATGAGCAGTTCTTC

v_gene: TRBV9
len: 14
abundance: few
j_gene: TRBJ2-7
d_gene: TRBD1
CDR3aa: CASSGRDSSYEQYF
CDR3nt: TGTGCCAGCAGCGGCCGGGACAGCTCCTACGAGCAGTACTTC

v_gene: TRBV5-4
len: 16
abundance: many
j_gene: TRBJ2-4
d_gene: TRBD2
CDR3aa: CASSPTTSSGENIQYF
CDR3nt: TGTGCCAGCAGCCCAACGACTAGCTCGGGGGAAAACATTCAGTACTTC

v_gene: TRBV3-1
len: 14
abundance: few
j_gene: TRBJ1-1
d_gene: TRBD1
CDR3aa: CASSQRQGTGEAFF
CDR3nt: TGTGCCAGCAGCCAACGACAGGGGACGGGTGAAGCTTTCTTT

v_gene: TRBV15
len: 18
abundance: few
j_gene: TRBJ2-6
d_gene: .
CDR3aa: CATSRDVGFTGGANVLTF
CDR3nt: TGTGCCACCAGCAGAGATGTCGGGTTTACGGGCGGGGCCAACGTCCTGACTTTC

v_gene: TRBV5-4
len: 11
abundance: many
j_gene: TRBJ2-7
d_gene: TRBD2
CDR3aa: CASRVGREQYF
CDR3nt: TGTGCCAGCAGGGTCGGGAGGGAGCAGTACTTC

v_gene: TRBV7-8
len: 16
abundance: many
j_gene: TRBJ2-7
d_gene: .
CDR3aa: CASSSHPRRESYEQYF
CDR3nt: TGTGCCAGCAGCTCTCACCCGAGACGGGAGTCCTACGAGCAGTACTTC

v_gene: TRBV6-2/TRBV6-3
len: 14
abundance: many
j_gene: TRBJ1-5
d_gene: .
CDR3aa: CASSYIGSNQPQHF
CDR3nt: TGTGCCAGCAGTTACATTGGCAGCAATCAGCCCCAGCATTTT

v_gene: TRBV29-1
len: 14
abundance: many
j_gene: TRBJ1-1
d_gene: TRBD1
CDR3aa: CSVVRRQGGTEAFF
CDR3nt: TGCAGCGTTGTTCGGCGTCAGGGGGGCACTGAAGCTTTCTTT

v_gene: TRBV6-5
len: 13
abundance: few
j_gene: TRBJ2-5
d_gene: .
CDR3aa: CASSYIGAETQYF
CDR3nt: TGTGCCAGCAGTTACATAGGAGCGGAGACCCAGTACTTC

v_gene: TRBV10-3
len: 15
abundance: .
j_gene: TRBJ1-2
d_gene: .
CDR3aa: CAISEGSGMARGYTF
CDR3nt: TGTGCCATCAGTGAGGGCTCCGGGATGGCTCGTGGCTACACCTTC

v_gene: TRBV28
len: 12
abundance: many
j_gene: TRBJ2-4
d_gene: .
CDR3aa: CASSRRVDIQYF
CDR3nt: TGTGCCAGCAGCCGTCGGGTCGACATTCAGTACTTC

v_gene: TRBV10-3
len: 11
abundance: .
j_gene: TRBJ1-2
d_gene: .
CDR3aa: CAISFSNGYTF
CDR3nt: TGTGCCATCAGTTTCTCGAATGGCTACACCTTC

v_gene: TRBV29-1
len: 13
abundance: few
j_gene: TRBJ2-1
d_gene: .
CDR3aa: CSVVPPRPDEQFF
CDR3nt: TGCAGCGTTGTGCCCCCGCGGCCCGACGAGCAGTTCTTC

v_gene: TRBV7-2
len: 17
abundance: many
j_gene: TRBJ2-3
d_gene: .
CDR3aa: CASSPPRLAGATDTQYF
CDR3nt: TGTGCCAGCAGCCCTCCCCGCCTGGCGGGGGCCACAGATACGCAGTATTTT

v_gene: TRBV27
len: 15
abundance: many
j_gene: TRBJ2-3
d_gene: .
CDR3aa: CASSLYGEHTDTQYF
CDR3nt: TGTGCCAGCAGTTTGTACGGGGAACACACAGATACGCAGTATTTT

v_gene: TRBV25-1
len: 14
abundance: few
j_gene: TRBJ1-5
d_gene: .
CDR3aa: CASSSTANNQPQHF
CDR3nt: TGTGCCAGCAGCTCGACAGCCAACAATCAGCCCCAGCATTTT

v_gene: TRBV7-8
len: 15
abundance: many
j_gene: TRBJ2-7
d_gene: TRBD2
CDR3aa: CASSFSGRDQSLQYF
CDR3nt: TGTGCCAGCAGCTTTAGCGGGAGGGATCAGTCTTTGCAGTACTTC

v_gene: TRBV19
len: 11
abundance: many
j_gene: TRBJ1-5
d_gene: .
CDR3aa: CATGEVQPQHF
CDR3nt: TGTGCCACTGGGGAGGTCCAGCCCCAGCATTTT

v_gene: TRBV11-3
len: 15
abundance: many
j_gene: TRBJ2-1
d_gene: TRBD2
CDR3aa: CASSESGGARNEQFF
CDR3nt: TGTGCCAGCAGCGAAAGCGGGGGGGCTAGGAATGAGCAGTTCTTC

v_gene: TRBV12-3/TRBV12-4
len: 15
abundance: many
j_gene: TRBJ2-5
d_gene: TRBD1
CDR3aa: CASSPYRGPGETQYF
CDR3nt: TGTGCCAGCAGCCCCTACAGGGGGCCTGGGGAGACCCAGTACTTC

v_gene: TRBV20-1
len: 14
abundance: few
j_gene: TRBJ1-2
d_gene: .
CDR3aa: CSARVGRDAYGYTF
CDR3nt: TGCAGTGCTAGAGTTGGCAGGGACGCCTATGGCTACACCTTC

v_gene: TRBV11-2
len: 12
abundance: few
j_gene: TRBJ2-1
d_gene: .
CDR3aa: CASSRDRNEQFF
CDR3nt: TGTGCCAGCAGCCGGGACCGCAATGAGCAGTTCTTC

v_gene: TRBV7-2
len: 17
abundance: many
j_gene: TRBJ2-3
d_gene: .
CDR3aa: CASSGQTSTFGTDTQYF
CDR3nt: TGTGCCAGCAGCGGACAAACCAGTACTTTTGGCACAGATACGCAGTATTTT

v_gene: TRBV27
len: 15
abundance: many
j_gene: TRBJ1-1
d_gene: .
CDR3aa: CASSLSLSVNTEAFF
CDR3nt: TGTGCCAGCAGTTTGAGTTTGTCGGTAAACACTGAAGCTTTCTTT

v_gene: TRBV13
len: 18
abundance: .
j_gene: TRBJ2-2
d_gene: TRBD2
CDR3aa: CASSLGVTSAYNTGELFF
CDR3nt: TGTGCCAGCAGCTTAGGAGTGACTAGCGCATATAACACCGGGGAGCTGTTTTTT

v_gene: TRBV2
len: 14
abundance: few
j_gene: TRBJ1-2
d_gene: TRBD1
CDR3aa: CASSLDRGHYGYTF
CDR3nt: TGTGCCAGCAGTTTAGACAGGGGTCACTATGGCTACACCTTC

v_gene: TRBV10-3
len: 15
abundance: many
j_gene: TRBJ2-5
d_gene: TRBD2
CDR3aa: CAISDSSGRKETQYF
CDR3nt: TGTGCCATCAGTGATTCCAGCGGGAGAAAAGAGACCCAGTACTTC